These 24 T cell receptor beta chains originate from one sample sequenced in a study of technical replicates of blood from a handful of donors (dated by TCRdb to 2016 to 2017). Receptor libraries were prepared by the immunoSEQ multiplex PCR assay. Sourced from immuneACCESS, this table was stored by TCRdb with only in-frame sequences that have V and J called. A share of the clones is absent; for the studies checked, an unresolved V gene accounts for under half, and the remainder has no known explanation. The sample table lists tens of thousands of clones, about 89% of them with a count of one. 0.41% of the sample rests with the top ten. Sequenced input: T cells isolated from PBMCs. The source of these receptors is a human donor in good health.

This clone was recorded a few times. The CDR3 region has the DNA TGTGCCAGTAGGGACAGGGGAATGAACACTGAAGCTTTCTTT. Translation: CASRDRGMNTEAFF. The chain carries TRBV19 and TRBJ1-1, with 9 nucleotides matching TRBD1. This CDR3 region has 14 residues. CDR1 LNHDA and CDR2 SQIVND come from the germline V gene (reference sequence). The V segment lost 6 bases and the J segment 0 bases; nucleotides outside the gene matches: 2.

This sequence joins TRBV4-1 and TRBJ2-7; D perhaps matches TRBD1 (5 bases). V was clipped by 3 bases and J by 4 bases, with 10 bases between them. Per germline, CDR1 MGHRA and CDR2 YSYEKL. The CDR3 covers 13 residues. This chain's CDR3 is CASSQAQGYEQYF. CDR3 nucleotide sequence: TGCGCCAGCAGCCAGGCTCAGGGATACGAGCAGTACTTC.

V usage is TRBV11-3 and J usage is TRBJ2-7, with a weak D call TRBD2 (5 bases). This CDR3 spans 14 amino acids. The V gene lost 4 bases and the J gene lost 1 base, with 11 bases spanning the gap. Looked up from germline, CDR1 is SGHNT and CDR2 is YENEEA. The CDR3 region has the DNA TGTGCCAGCAGCTACGGAGGAAGTTCCTACGAGCAGTACTTC. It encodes CASSYGGSSYEQYF.

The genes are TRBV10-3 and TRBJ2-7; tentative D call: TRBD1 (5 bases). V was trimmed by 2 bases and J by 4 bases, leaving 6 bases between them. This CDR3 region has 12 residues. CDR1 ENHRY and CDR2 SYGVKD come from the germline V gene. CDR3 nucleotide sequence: TGTGCCATCAGTGAGAGGGGATACGAGCAGTACTTC. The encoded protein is CAISERGYEQYF.

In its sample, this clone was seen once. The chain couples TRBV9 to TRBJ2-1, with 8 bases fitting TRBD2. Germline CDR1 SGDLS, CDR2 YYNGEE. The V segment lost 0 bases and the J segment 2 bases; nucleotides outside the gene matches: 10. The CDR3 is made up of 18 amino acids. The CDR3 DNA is TGTGCCAGCAGCGTAGAGTATCGGGCGGGAGGACCCTACAATGAGCAGTTCTTC. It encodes CASSVEYRAGGPYNEQFF.

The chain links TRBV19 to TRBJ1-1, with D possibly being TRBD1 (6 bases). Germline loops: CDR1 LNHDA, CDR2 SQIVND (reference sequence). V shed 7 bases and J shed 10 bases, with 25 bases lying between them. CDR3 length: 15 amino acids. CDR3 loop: CASTRSAQGSGRAFF. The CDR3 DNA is TGTGCCAGTACCCGTTCCGCACAGGGATCGGGGAGAGCTTTCTTT. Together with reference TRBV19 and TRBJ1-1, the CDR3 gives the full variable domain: DGGITQSPKYLFRKEGQNVTLSCEQNLNHDAMYWYRQDPGQGLRLIYYSQIVNDFQKGDIAEGYSVSREKKESFPLTVTSAQKNPTAFYLCASTRSAQGSGRAFFGQGTRLTVV.

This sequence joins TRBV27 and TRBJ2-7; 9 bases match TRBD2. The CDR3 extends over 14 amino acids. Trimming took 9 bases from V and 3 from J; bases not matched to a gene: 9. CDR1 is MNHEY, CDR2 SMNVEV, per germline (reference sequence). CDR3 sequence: CASSPRLAVYEQYF. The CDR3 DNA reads TGTGCCAGTTCCCCCCGACTAGCGGTCTACGAGCAGTACTTC.

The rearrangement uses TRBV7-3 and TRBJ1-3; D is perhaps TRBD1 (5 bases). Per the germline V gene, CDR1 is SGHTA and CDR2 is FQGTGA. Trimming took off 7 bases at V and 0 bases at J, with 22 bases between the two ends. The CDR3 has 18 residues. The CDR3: CASTLHPTQASSGNTIYF. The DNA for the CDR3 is TGTGCCAGCACCCTTCATCCCACACAGGCCTCCTCTGGAAACACCATATATTTT.

This CDR3 reads CASSFHAGGAANEQFF. The CDR3 nucleotides are TGTGCCAGCAGCTTTCATGCGGGAGGGGCAGCCAATGAGCAGTTCTTC. The chain recombines TRBV11-2 with TRBJ2-1, with TRBD2 identical over 9 bases. Losses at the gene ends were 3 bases for V and 6 bases for J; bases not matched to a gene: 9. Germline V CDR1 and CDR2: SGHAT, FQNNGV. The CDR3 has 16 amino acids.

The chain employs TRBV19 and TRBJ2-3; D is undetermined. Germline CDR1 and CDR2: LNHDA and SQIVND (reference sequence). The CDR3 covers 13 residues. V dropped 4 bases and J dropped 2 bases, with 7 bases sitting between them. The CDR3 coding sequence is TGTGCCAGTAGTAAACAGCCCACAGATACGCAGTATTTT. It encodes CASSKQPTDTQYF.

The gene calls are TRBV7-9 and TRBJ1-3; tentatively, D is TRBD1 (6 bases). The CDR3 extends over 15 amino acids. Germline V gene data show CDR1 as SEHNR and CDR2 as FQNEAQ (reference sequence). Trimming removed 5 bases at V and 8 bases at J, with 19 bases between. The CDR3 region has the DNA TGTGCCAGCAGCCAACGACCAACAGGGAGCGACACCATATATTTT. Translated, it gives CASSQRPTGSDTIYF.

DNA of the CDR3: TGTGCCAGCAGCCTCTGGACTAGCGGGAGCCATGAGCAGTTCTTC. Translating gives CASSLWTSGSHEQFF. The V call is TRBV7-8, the J call TRBJ2-1; 13 bases are shared with TRBD2. J lost 8 bases, V lost 5 bases, and 6 bases had no gene match. Germline CDR1 and CDR2: SGHVS and FQNEAQ. The CDR3 contains 15 residues.

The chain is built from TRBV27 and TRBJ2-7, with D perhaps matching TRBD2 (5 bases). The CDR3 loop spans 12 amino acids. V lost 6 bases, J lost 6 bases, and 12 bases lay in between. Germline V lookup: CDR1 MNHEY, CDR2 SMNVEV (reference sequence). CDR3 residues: CASSKRVGEQYF. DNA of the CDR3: TGTGCCAGCAGCAAGAGGGTGGGCGAGCAGTACTTC.

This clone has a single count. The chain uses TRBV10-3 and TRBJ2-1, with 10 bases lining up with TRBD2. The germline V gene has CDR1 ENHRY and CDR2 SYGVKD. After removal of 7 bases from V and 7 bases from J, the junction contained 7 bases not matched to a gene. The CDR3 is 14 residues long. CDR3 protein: CAIMDLAGENEQFF. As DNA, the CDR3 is TGTGCCATCATGGACCTAGCGGGAGAAAATGAGCAGTTCTTC.

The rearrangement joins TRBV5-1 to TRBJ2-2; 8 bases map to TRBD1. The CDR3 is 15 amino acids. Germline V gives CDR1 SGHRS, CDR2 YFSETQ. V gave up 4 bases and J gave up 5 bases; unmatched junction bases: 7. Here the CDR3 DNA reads TGCGCCAGCAGCCTTCAGGGGGCGTGGACCGGGGAGCTGTTTTTT. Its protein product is CASSLQGAWTGELFF.

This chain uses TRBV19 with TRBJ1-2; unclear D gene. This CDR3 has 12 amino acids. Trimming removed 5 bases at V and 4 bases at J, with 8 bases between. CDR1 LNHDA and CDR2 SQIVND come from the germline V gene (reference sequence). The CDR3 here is CASSQYTYGYTF. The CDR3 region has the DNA TGTGCCAGTAGTCAATACACCTATGGCTACACCTTC.

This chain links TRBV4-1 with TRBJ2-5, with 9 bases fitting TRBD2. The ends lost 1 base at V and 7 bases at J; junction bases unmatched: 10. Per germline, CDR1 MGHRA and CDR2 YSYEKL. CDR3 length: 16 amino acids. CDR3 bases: TGCGCCAGCAGCCAAGCTGAAAAGCGGGAGGTGGGGACCCAGTACTTC. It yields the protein CASSQAEKREVGTQYF.

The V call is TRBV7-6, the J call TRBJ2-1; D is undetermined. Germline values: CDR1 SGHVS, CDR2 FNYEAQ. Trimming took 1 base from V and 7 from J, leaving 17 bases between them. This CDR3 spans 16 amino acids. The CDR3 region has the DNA TGTGCCAGCAGCTTAGGTGTCGCGGAACCGAAAAATGAGCAGTTCTTC. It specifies CASSLGVAEPKNEQFF. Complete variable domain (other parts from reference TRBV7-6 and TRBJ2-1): GAGVSQSPRYKVTKRGQDVALRCDPISGHVSLYWYRQALGQGPEFLTYFNYEAQQDKSGLPNDRFSAERPEGSISTLTIQRTEQRDSAMYRCASSLGVAEPKNEQFFGPGTRLTVL.

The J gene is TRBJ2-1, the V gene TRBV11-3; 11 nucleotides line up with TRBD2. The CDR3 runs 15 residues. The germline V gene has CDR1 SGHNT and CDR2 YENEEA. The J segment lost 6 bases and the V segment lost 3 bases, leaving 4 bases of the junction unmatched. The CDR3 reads CASSFQLAGVNEQFF. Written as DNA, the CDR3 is TGTGCCAGCAGCTTCCAACTAGCGGGGGTCAATGAGCAGTTCTTC.

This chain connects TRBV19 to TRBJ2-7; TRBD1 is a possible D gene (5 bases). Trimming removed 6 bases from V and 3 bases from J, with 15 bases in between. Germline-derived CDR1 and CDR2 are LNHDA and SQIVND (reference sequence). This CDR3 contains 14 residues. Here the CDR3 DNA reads TGTGCCAGTAGCCCCCAGGGTATCCACTACGAGCAGTACTTC. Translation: CASSPQGIHYEQYF. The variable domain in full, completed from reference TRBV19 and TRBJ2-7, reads DGGITQSPKYLFRKEGQNVTLSCEQNLNHDAMYWYRQDPGQGLRLIYYSQIVNDFQKGDIAEGYSVSREKKESFPLTVTSAQKNPTAFYLCASSPQGIHYEQYFGPGTRLTVT.

In DNA form, the CDR3 reads TGTGCCAGCAGCTTCGGGATAGCGGGAGGCGTCACCGGGGAGCTGTTTTTT. Protein sequence: CASSFGIAGGVTGELFF. This chain connects TRBV7-9 to TRBJ2-2; 10 positions match TRBD2. The trim removed 3 bases at V and 4 bases at J, leaving 8 bases unmatched. This CDR3 comprises 17 residues. From germline, CDR1 is SEHNR and CDR2 FQNEAQ (reference sequence).

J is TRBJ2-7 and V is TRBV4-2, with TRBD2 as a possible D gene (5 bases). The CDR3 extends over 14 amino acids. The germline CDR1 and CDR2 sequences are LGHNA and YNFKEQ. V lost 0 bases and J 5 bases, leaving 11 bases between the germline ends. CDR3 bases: TGTGCCAGCAGCCAAGAGTATTCCGGGGACGAGCAGTACTTC. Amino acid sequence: CASSQEYSGDEQYF.

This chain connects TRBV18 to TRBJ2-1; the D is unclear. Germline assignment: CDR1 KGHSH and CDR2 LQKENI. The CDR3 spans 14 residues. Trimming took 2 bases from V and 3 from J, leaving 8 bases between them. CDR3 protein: CASSPAEVYNEQFF. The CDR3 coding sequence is TGTGCCAGCTCACCAGCGGAAGTCTACAATGAGCAGTTCTTC.

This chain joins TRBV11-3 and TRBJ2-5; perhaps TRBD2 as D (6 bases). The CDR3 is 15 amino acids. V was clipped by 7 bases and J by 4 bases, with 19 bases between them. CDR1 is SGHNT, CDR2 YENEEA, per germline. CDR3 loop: CASNPAGSMTETQYF. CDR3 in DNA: TGTGCCAGCAACCCCGCCGGGAGTATGACAGAGACCCAGTACTTC. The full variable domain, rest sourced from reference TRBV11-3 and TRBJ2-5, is EAGVVQSPRYKIIEKKQPVAFWCNPISGHNTLYWYLQNLGQGPELLIRYENEEAVDDSQLPKDRFSAERLKGVDSTLKIQPAELGDSAVYLCASNPAGSMTETQYFGPGTRLLVL.